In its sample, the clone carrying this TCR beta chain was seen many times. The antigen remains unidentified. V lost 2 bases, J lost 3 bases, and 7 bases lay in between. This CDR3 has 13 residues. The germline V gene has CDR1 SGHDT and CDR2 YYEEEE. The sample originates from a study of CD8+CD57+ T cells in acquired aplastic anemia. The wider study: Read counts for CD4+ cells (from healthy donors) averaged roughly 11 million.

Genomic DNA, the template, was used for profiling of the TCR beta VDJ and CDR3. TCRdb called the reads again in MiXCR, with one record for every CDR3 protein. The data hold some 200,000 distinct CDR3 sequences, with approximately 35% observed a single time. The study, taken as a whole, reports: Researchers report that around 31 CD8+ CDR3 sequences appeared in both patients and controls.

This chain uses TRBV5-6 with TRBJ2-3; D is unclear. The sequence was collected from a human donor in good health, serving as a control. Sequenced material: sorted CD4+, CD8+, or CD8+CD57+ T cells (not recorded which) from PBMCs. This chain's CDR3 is CASSFPLTDTQYF. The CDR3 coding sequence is TGTGCCAGCAGCTTTCCCTTGACAGATACGCAGTATTTT.